This T cell receptor (beta chain) was found in a study of blood T cell repertoires in COVID-19. Study-wide background: COVID-19 samples from acute and convalescent phases originated in the United States, Italy and Spain. In each case, the material was cDNA or gDNA derived from T cells, B-cell-depleted T cells, or PBMCs.

Trimming cost V 7 bases and J 9 bases; bases outside gene matches: 11. Per germline, CDR1 ENHRY and CDR2 SYGVKD. This CDR3 has 15 amino acids. In the authors' methods: Amplification of reference gene primers provided the estimated nucleated cell counts. Libraries were prepared by immunoSEQ multiplex PCR; TCRdb keeps only in-frame clonotypes and omits some of them. For V, J and clone size, that table is used; D and trimming come from the DNA. The repertoire holds over 200,000 clones, with around 90% as singletons. Sequences were obtained from peripheral blood. The V call is TRBV10-3, the J call TRBJ2-1; 11 bases line up with TRBD1. The sequence derives from a woman aged 18-30 years who had recovered from COVID-19. For the CDR3, the DNA is TGTGCCATCAAGGGGACAGGGGGGGACATTAGTGAGCAGTTCTTC. Encoded protein: CAIKGTGGDISEQFF.